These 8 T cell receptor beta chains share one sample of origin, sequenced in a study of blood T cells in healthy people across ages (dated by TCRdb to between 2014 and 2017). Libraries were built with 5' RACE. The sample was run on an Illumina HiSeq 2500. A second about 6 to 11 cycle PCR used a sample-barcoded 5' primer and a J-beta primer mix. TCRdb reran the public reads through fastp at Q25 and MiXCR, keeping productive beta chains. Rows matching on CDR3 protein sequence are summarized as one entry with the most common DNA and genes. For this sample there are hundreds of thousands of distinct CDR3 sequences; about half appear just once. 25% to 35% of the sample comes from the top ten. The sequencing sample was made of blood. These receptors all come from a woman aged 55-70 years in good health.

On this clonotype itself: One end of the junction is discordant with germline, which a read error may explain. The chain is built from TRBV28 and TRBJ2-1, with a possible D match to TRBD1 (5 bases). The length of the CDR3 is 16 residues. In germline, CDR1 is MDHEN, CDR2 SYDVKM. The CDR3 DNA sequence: TGTGCCAGCACTTTAGGGGCGACTCGCTCCTACAATGAGCAGTTCTTC. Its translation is CASTLGATRSYNEQFF.

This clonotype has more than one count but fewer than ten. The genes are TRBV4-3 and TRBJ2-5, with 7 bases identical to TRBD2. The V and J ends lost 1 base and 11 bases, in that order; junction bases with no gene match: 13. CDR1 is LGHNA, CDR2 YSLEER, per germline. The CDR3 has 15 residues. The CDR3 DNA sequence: TGCGCCAGCAGCCAAGGGGCTAGCGGCTCCCTCCAGCAGTACTTC. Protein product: CASSQGASGSLQQYF.

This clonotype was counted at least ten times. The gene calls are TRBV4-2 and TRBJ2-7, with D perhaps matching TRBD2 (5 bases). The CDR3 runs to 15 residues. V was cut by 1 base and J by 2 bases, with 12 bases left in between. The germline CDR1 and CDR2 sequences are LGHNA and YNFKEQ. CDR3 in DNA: TGTGCCAGCAGCCAAGGGGGAGAGAGCACCTACGAGCAGTACTTC. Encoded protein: CASSQGGESTYEQYF.

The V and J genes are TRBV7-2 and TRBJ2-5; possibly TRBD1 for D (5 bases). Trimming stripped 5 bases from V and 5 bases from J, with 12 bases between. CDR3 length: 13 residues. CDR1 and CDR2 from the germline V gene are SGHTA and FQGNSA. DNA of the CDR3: TGTGCCAGCAGCCCAAGGGGATGGGAGACCCAGTACTTC. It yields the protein CASSPRGWETQYF.

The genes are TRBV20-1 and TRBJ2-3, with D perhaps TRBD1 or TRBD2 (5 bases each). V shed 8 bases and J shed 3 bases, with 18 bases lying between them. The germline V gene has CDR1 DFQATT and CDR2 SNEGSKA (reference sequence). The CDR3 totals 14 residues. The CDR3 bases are TGCAGTTGCCAGGGTGCGGGCACGACAGATACGCAGTATTTT. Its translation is CSCQGAGTTDTQYF.

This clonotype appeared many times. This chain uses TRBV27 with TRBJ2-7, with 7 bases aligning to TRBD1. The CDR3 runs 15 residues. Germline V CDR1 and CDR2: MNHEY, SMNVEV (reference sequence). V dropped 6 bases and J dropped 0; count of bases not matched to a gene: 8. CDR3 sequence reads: CASRAGTVPSYEQYF. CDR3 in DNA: TGTGCCAGCAGGGCCGGGACAGTGCCCTCCTACGAGCAGTACTTC.

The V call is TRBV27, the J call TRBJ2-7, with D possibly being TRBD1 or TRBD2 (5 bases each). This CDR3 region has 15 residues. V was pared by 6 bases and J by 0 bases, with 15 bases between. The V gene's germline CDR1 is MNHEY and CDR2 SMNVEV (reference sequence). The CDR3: CASSPGAPGSYEQYF. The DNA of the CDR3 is TGTGCCAGCAGCCCCGGGGCCCCCGGCTCCTACGAGCAGTACTTC.

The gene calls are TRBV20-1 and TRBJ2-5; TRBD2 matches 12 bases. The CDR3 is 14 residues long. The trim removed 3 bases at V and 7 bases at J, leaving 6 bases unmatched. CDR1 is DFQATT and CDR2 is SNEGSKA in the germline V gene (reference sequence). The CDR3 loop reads CSASLAGGPGTQYF. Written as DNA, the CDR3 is TGCAGTGCTAGCCTAGCGGGAGGGCCGGGGACCCAGTACTTC.